Following are 26 T cell receptor beta chains from one sample sequenced in a study of CXCR3-negative and CXCR3-positive naive CD8 T cells. The TRB cDNA libraries were prepared by 5' RACE with UMI labels. TCRdb reanalyzed the 5' RACE reads and collapses them to one entry per CDR3 protein, without DNA. This sample's table has about 92,000 distinct CDR3 sequences. The sequencing sample was made of naive CXCR3- CD8+ T cells from blood. As for subset: CD45RO-CCR7+CD27+CD95- naive CD8+ T cells lacking CXCR3 (TNR3-). These receptors came from a human donor in good health. Some clones in this sample may be carry-over from other donors' samples.

The genes are TRBV30 and TRBJ1-4; TCRdb proposes TRBD1, but this gene call is untestable without DNA. Germline assignment: CDR1 GTSNPN and CDR2 SVGIG (reference sequence). The CDR3 has 12 amino acids. The CDR3 is CAWRGDSGGLFF.

This rearrangement joins TRBV29-1 to TRBJ2-7; TCRdb's assignment of TRBD1 cannot be checked, as there is no DNA. CDR3 length: 12 residues. Germline V gene lookup returns CDR1 SQVTM and CDR2 ANQGSEA. The CDR3 sequence: CSVRRESYEQYF.

V usage is TRBV20-1 and J usage is TRBJ2-1; TCRdb picks TRBD2, but there is no DNA to check that call. CDR3 length equals 15 residues. Germline V gene data show CDR1 as DFQATT and CDR2 as SNEGSKA (reference sequence). The chain's CDR3 is CSARDLAGGLNEQFF.

The chain joins TRBV20-1 to TRBJ2-1; TCRdb gives TRBD1 as the D gene, but with no DNA this cannot be confirmed. The CDR3 runs 13 residues. The germline gives CDR1 DFQATT, CDR2 SNEGSKA (reference sequence). Here the CDR3 reads CSARTPGGSEQFF.

The rearrangement uses TRBV12-5 and TRBJ2-1. The CDR3 consists of 13 residues. The germline V gene has CDR1 LGHNT and CDR2 FRNRAP. CDR3 region: CASGLAAESSQFF.

This chain connects TRBV9 to TRBJ2-7; TCRdb gives TRBD2 as the D gene, but with no DNA this cannot be confirmed. The CDR3 runs to 14 residues. From germline, CDR1 is SGDLS and CDR2 YYNGEE. This CDR3 reads CASSVGEGHHEQYF. The variable domain in full, completed from reference TRBV9 and TRBJ2-7, reads DSGVTQTPKHLITATGQRVTLRCSPRSGDLSVYWYQQSLDQGLQFLIQYYNGEERAKGNILERFSAQQFPDLHSELNLSSLELGDSALYFCASSVGEGHHEQYFGPGTRLTVT.

The chain couples TRBV10-3 to TRBJ2-7. Germline CDR1 is ENHRY and CDR2 is SYGVKD. There are 14 residues in the CDR3. This CDR3 reads CAISETDPTYEQYF.

V usage is TRBV7-2 and J usage is TRBJ2-1; TCRdb's assignment of TRBD2 cannot be checked, as there is no DNA. This CDR3 is built from 14 residues. Germline V CDR1 and CDR2: SGHTA, FQGNSA. The CDR3 sequence: CASSGGPTYNEQFF.

The genes are TRBV29-1 and TRBJ2-7; TCRdb's D gene call, TRBD1, goes unchecked for lack of DNA. The CDR3 loop spans 13 amino acids. CDR1 and CDR2 from the germline V gene are SQVTM and ANQGSEA. The CDR3 sequence is CSVVDRGLYEQYF.

The chain is built from TRBV7-9 and TRBJ1-1; TCRdb designates TRBD1, a call that cannot be tested without DNA. The CDR3 totals 14 residues. CDR1 and CDR2 (germline): SEHNR, FQNEAQ (reference sequence). The CDR3: CASTLERGNTEAFF.

V gene TRBV3-1 combines with J gene TRBJ2-7. The CDR3 covers 13 residues. The germline CDR1 and CDR2 sequences are LGHDT and YNNKEL (reference sequence). The CDR3 spells CASSHGESYEQYF.

This chain uses TRBV28 with TRBJ2-2. The CDR3 sequence is 14 residues long. Germline-derived CDR1 and CDR2 are MDHEN and SYDVKM. CDR3 in amino acids: CASSHNSATGELFF.

The chain links TRBV20-1 to TRBJ2-2. The CDR3 is 13 amino acids. Germline V gene data show CDR1 as DFQATT and CDR2 as SNEGSKA (reference sequence). The CDR3 spells CSARGRNTGELFF.

The chain combines TRBV28 with TRBJ2-5. Germline lookup yields CDR1 MDHEN and CDR2 SYDVKM. The CDR3 contains 13 residues. Here the CDR3 reads CASSSRHEETQYF.

The chain carries TRBV2 and TRBJ1-5; TCRdb gives TRBD1 as the D gene, but with no DNA this cannot be confirmed. The germline CDR1 and CDR2 sequences are SNHLY and FYNNEI. There are 15 residues in the CDR3. The CDR3 sequence is CASRESAGQGEPEHF.

The genes are TRBV29-1 and TRBJ2-5; TCRdb's assignment of TRBD1 cannot be checked, as there is no DNA. There are 14 residues in the CDR3. The germline V gene encodes CDR1 SQVTM and CDR2 ANQGSEA. The CDR3 sequence: CSVPPQGALETQYF.

This chain connects TRBV20-1 to TRBJ2-7; TCRdb calls TRBD2, which cannot be checked without DNA. Germline lookup yields CDR1 DFQATT and CDR2 SNEGSKA (reference sequence). The CDR3 spans 15 residues. This CDR3 reads CSARSSGRGAYEQYF.

The J gene is TRBJ2-1, the V gene TRBV12-3 or TRBV12-4. The CDR3 is made up of 13 amino acids. CDR3 region: CASSLGGINEQFF.

This chain links TRBV4-2 with TRBJ2-7; with no DNA, the TCRdb D assignment of TRBD2 cannot be verified. Germline-derived CDR1 and CDR2 are LGHNA and YNFKEQ. This CDR3 contains 16 residues. The chain's CDR3 is CASSQEVVGTSYEQYF.

J is TRBJ2-7 and V is TRBV7-9. The CDR3 is 14 amino acids. The germline V gene encodes CDR1 SEHNR and CDR2 FQNEAQ (reference sequence). The CDR3 loop reads CASSSNMGTYEQYF.

CDR3 protein: CSVEDGIQGVDEQYF. The chain is built from TRBV29-1 and TRBJ2-7; TCRdb's D call of TRBD1 is untestable without DNA. Germline V gene lookup returns CDR1 SQVTM and CDR2 ANQGSEA. CDR3 length: 15 amino acids.

The chain recombines TRBV29-1 with TRBJ2-1; the D call of TRBD1 rests on TCRdb alone, since no DNA is present to check it. The CDR3 has 12 amino acids. In germline, CDR1 is SQVTM, CDR2 ANQGSEA. CDR3 residues: CSVEGQGTEQFF.

The V gene is TRBV7-6, the J gene TRBJ2-7; absent DNA, TCRdb's TRBD1 call cannot be checked. CDR1 and CDR2 (germline): SGHVS, FNYEAQ. The CDR3 has 15 amino acids. The CDR3 loop is CASSLADRKHYEQYF.

The chain has TRBV7-2 and TRBJ2-5. The CDR3 sequence is 14 residues long. The germline CDR1 and CDR2 sequences are SGHTA and FQGNSA. The CDR3 is CASSNSGSAETQYF.

The chain employs TRBV18 and TRBJ2-7; no DNA is available, so the TRBD1 call from TCRdb remains unchecked. The CDR3 spans 15 residues. Germline CDR1 is KGHSH and CDR2 is LQKENI. The CDR3 sequence: CASSRPGPGSYEQYF.

CDR3 residues: CASSPTTPTSINEQFF. The rearrangement links TRBV7-3 to TRBJ2-1; TCRdb proposes TRBD2, but this gene call is untestable without DNA. Germline assignment: CDR1 SGHTA and CDR2 FQGTGA. The length of the CDR3 is 16 residues.